This T cell receptor (beta chain) was retrieved from a study of cytomegalovirus exposure and HLA in healthy donors. The PCR employed 60 Vbeta primers together with 13 Jbeta primers. Measured with immunoSEQ multiplex PCR; TCRdb has only the in-frame clones, and not every one. Of under 70,000 clones detected, 65% to 85% appear once; the ten largest clones hold 2% to 3%. After removal of 2 bases from V and 7 bases from J, the junction contained 4 bases not matched to a gene. This CDR3 is 14 amino acids long. Germline-derived CDR1 and CDR2 are SGHTA and FQGNSA. The sequence was collected from a female donor in good health and CMV-seronegative. The sample taken for sequencing was PBMCs. The V gene is TRBV7-2, the J gene TRBJ1-4, with 7 bases identical to TRBD1. CDR3 DNA: TGTGCCAGCAGCTTAAGGCGGGACAGTGAAAAACTGTTTTTT. Translating it yields CASSLRRDSEKLFF.